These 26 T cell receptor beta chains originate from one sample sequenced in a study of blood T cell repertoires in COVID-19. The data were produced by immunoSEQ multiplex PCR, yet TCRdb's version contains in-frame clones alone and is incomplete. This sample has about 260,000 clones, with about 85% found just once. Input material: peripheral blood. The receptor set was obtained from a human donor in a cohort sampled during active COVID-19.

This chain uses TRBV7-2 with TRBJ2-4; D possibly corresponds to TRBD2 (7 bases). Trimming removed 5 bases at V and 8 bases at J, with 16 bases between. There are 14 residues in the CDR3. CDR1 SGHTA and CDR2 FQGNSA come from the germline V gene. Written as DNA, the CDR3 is TGTGCCAGCAGCCGCACTAGGGGGAGGGACATTCAGTACTTC. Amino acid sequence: CASSRTRGRDIQYF. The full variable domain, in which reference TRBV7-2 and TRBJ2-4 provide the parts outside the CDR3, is GAGVSQSPSNKVTEKGKDVELRCDPISGHTALYWYRQSLGQGLEFLIYFQGNSAPDKSGLPSDRFSAERTGGSVSTLTIQRTQQEDSAVYLCASSRTRGRDIQYFGAGTRLSVL.

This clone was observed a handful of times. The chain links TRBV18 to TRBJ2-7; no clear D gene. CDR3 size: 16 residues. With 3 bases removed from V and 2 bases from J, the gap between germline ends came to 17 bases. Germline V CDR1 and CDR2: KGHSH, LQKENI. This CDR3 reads CASSPRRDTSTYEQYF. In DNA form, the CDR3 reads TGTGCCAGCTCACCGCGACGAGACACATCAACCTACGAGCAGTACTTC.

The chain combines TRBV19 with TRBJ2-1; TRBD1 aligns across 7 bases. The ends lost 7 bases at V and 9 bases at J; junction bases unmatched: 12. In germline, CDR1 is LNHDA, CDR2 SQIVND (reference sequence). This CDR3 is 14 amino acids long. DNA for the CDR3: TGTGCCAGTACCACATTAGGGACAGTGGGTGAGCAGTTCTTC. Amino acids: CASTTLGTVGEQFF.

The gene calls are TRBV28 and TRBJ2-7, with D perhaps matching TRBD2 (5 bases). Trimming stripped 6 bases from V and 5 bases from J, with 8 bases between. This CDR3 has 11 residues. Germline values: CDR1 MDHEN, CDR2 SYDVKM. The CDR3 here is CASRSTNEQYF. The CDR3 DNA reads TGTGCCAGCAGGTCGACTAACGAGCAGTACTTC.

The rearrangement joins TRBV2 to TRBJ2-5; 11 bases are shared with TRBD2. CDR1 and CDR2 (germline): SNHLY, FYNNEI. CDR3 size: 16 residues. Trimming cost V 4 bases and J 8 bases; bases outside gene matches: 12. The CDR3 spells CASSGISGRGAGTQYF. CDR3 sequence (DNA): TGTGCCAGCAGTGGTATTAGCGGGAGGGGGGCAGGAACCCAGTACTTC.

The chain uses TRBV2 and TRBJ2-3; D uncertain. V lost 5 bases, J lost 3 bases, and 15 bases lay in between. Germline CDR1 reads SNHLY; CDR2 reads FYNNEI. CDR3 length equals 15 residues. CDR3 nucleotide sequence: TGTGCCAGCAGTTCGACCACCCGCAGGACAGATACGCAGTATTTT. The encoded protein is CASSSTTRRTDTQYF.

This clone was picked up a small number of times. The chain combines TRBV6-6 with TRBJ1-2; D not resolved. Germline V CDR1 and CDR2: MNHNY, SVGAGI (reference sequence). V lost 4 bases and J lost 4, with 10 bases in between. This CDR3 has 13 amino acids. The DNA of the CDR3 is TGTGCCAGCAGTTCAATAACAGTCTATGGCTACACCTTC. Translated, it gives CASSSITVYGYTF.

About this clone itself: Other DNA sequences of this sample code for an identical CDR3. CDR3 amino acids: CASSPPGLAGSNEQFF. CDR3 in DNA: TGTGCCAGCTCACCTCCTGGTCTAGCGGGTAGCAATGAGCAGTTCTTC. The chain uses TRBV18 and TRBJ2-1; TRBD2 aligns across 8 bases. The CDR3 has 16 residues. CDR1 and CDR2 from the germline V gene are KGHSH and LQKENI. The V gene end was trimmed by 3 bases and the J gene end by 6 bases; junction bases not matched to a gene: 10.

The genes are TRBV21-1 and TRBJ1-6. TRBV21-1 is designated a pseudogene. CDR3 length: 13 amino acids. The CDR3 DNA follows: TGTGCCAGCAGCAATACGGATAATTCACCCCTCCACTTT. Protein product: CASSNTDNSPLHF.

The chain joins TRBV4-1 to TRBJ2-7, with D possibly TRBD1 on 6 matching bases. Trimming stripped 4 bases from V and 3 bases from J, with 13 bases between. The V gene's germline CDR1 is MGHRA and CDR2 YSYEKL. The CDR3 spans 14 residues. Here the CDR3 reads CASSPGAGVYEQYF. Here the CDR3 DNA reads TGCGCCAGCAGCCCCGGAGCAGGGGTCTACGAGCAGTACTTC.

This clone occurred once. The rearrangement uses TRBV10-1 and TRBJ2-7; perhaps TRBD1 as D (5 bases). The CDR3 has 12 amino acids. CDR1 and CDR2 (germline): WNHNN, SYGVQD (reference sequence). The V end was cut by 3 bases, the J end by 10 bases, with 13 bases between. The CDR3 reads CASSDPDREQYF. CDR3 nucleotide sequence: TGCGCCAGCAGTGACCCTGACAGAGAACAGTACTTC.

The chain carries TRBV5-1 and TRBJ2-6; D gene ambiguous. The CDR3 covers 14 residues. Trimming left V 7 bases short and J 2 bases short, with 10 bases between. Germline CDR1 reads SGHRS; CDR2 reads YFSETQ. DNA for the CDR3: TGCGCCAGCGAGGCCGGCACTGGGGCCAACGTCCTGACTTTC. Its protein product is CASEAGTGANVLTF. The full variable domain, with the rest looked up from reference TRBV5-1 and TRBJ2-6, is KAGVTQTPRYLIKTRGQQVTLSCSPISGHRSVSWYQQTPGQGLQFLFEYFSETQRNKGNFPGRFSGRQFSNSRSEMNVSTLELGDSALYLCASEAGTGANVLTFGAGSRLTVL.

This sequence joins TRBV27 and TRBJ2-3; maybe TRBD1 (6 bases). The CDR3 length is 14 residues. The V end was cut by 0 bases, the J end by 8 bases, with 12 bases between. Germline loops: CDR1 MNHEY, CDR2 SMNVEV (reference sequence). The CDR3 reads CASSLSRGIGTQYF. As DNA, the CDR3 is TGTGCCAGCAGTTTATCCAGGGGAATCGGTACGCAGTATTTT.

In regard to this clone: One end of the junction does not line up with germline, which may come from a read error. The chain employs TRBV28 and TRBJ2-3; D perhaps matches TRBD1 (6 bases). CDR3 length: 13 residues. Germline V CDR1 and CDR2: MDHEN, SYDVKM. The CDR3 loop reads CASSLGKLWTANF. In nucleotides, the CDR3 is TGTGCCAGCAGTTTGGGAAAACTTTGGACAGCCAATTTT.

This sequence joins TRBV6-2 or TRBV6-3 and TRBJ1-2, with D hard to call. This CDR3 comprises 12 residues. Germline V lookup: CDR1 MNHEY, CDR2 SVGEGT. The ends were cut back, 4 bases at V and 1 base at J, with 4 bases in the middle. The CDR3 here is CASSWSNYGYTF. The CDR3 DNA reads TGTGCCAGCAGTTGGAGTAACTATGGCTACACCTTC.

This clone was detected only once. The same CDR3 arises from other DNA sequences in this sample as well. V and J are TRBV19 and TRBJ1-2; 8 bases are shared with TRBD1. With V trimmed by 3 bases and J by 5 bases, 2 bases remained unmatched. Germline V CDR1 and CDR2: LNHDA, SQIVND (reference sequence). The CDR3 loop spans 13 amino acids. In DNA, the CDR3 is TGTGCCAGTAGTATTGGGACAGGATATGGCTACACCTTC. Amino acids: CASSIGTGYGYTF.

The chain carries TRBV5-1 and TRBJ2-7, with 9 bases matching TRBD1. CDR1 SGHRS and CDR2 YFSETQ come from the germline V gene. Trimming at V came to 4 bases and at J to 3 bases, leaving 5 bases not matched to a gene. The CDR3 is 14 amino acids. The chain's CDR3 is CASSPTGGNYEQYF. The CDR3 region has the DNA TGCGCCAGCAGCCCGACAGGGGGTAACTACGAGCAGTACTTC.

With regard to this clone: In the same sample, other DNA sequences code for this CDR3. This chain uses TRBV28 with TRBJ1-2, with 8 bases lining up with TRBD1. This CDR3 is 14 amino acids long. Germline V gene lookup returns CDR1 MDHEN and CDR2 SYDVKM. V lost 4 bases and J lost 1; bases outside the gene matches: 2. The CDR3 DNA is TGTGCCAGCAGTTCCGGACAGGGTAACTATGGCTACACCTTC. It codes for CASSSGQGNYGYTF.

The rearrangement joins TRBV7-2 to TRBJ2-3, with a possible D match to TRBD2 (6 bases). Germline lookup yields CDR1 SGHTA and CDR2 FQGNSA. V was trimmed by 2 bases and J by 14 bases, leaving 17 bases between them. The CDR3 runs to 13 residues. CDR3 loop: CASSLKPADSGYF. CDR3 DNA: TGTGCCAGCAGCTTAAAGCCCGCCGATAGCGGGTATTTT.

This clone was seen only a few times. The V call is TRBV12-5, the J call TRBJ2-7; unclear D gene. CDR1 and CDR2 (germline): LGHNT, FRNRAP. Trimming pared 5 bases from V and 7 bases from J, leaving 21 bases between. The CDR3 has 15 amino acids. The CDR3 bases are TGTGCTAGTGGTCCAAGTTCTCTCCTCCTACGAGAGCAGTACTTC. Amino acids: CASGPSSLLLREQYF.

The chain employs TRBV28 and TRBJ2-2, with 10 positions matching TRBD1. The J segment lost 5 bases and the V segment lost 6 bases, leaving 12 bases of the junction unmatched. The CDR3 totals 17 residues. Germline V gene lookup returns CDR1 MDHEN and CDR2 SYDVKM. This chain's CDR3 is CASRLTRDRGRTGELFF. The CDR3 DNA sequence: TGTGCCAGCAGGTTAACCCGGGACAGGGGTAGGACCGGGGAGCTGTTTTTT.

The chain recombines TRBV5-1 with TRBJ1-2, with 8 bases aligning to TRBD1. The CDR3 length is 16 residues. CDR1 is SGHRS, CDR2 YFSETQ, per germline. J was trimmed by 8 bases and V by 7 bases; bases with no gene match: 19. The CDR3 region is CASESGQGVGGSGYTF. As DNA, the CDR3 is TGCGCCAGCGAATCAGGACAGGGTGTGGGGGGTTCCGGCTACACCTTC.

DNA for the CDR3: TGTGCCATCAGTTCCTCTAGCGGGAGTTCAGATACGCAGTATTTT. Amino acids: CAISSSSGSSDTQYF. The J gene is TRBJ2-3, the V gene TRBV10-3; 10 nucleotides agree with TRBD2. The CDR3 has 15 residues. V was pared by 5 bases and J by 4 bases, with 6 bases of the junction left unmatched. Germline V CDR1 and CDR2: ENHRY, SYGVKD.

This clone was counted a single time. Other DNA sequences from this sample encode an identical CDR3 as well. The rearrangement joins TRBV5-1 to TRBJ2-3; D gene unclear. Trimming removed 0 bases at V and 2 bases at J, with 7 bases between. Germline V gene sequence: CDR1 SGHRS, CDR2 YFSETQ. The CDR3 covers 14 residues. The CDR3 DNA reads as TGCGCCAGCAGCTTGGGTCAGAACACAGATACGCAGTATTTT. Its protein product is CASSLGQNTDTQYF.

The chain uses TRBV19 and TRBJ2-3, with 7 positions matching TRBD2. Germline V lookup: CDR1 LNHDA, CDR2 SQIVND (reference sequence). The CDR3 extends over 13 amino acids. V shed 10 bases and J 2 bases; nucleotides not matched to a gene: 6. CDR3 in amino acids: CATQAGPTDTQYF. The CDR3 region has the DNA TGTGCCACGCAAGCGGGACCCACAGATACGCAGTATTTT.

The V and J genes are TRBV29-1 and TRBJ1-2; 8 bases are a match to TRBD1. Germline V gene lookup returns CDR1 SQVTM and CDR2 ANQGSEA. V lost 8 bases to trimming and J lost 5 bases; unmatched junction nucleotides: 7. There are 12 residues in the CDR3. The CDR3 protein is CSSGGTGYGYTF. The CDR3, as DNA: TGCAGCTCTGGAGGGACAGGTTATGGCTACACCTTC.